These T cell receptor beta chains were read from a single sample in a study of blood T cell repertoires in COVID-19. Measured with immunoSEQ multiplex PCR; TCRdb has only the in-frame clones, and not every one. The table includes a few hundred thousand clones, approximately 86% detected once. The sample was peripheral blood. The receptors derive from a woman in her forties or fifties with active or convalescent COVID-19. Both conserved end residues are part of each CDR3. Fields, in order: D gene, J gene, clone size, V gene, CDR3 protein, CDR3 DNA. A D gene is named only where the DNA matches it firmly. Some rows mark clone size as missing; the rest say once, few, many or name a class of expanded clone.

NA	TRBJ2-3	NA	TRBV3-1/TRBV3-2	CASSQPGVPTDTQYF	TGTGCCAGCAGTCAGCCAGGGGTCCCCACAGATACGCAGTATTTT
NA	TRBJ2-7	NA	TRBV12-3/TRBV12-4	CASSFGEQYF	TGTGCCAGCAGTTTCGGGGAGCAGTACTTC
NA	TRBJ2-7	NA	TRBV12-5	CASGFPSEQYF	TGTGCTAGTGGTTTCCCCTCCGAGCAGTACTTC
TRBD1	TRBJ1-6	NA	TRBV29-1	CSETGVLGSPLHF	TGCAGCGAAACAGGGGTTTTAGGCTCACCCCTCCACTTT
TRBD2	TRBJ2-1	NA	TRBV7-2	CASSLVVVAGHSYNEQFF	TGTGCCAGCAGCTTAGTTGTGGTAGCGGGACACTCCTACAATGAGCAGTTCTTC
NA	TRBJ1-2	few	TRBV29-1	CSVSPDIYGYTF	TGCAGCGTTTCCCCGGACATCTATGGCTACACCTTC
NA	TRBJ2-4	few	TRBV6-5	CASSYGNLAKNIQYF	TGTGCCAGCAGTTACGGCAATTTAGCCAAAAACATTCAGTACTTC
NA	TRBJ2-1	NA	TRBV4-1	CASSQDFKAGVRNEQFF	TGCGCCAGCAGCCAAGATTTCAAGGCAGGGGTTCGGAATGAGCAGTTCTTC
TRBD1	TRBJ1-6	NA	TRBV6-5	CASTLGQPPLHF	TGTGCCAGCACCTTGGGACAGCCACCCCTCCACTTT
TRBD1	TRBJ1-6	NA	TRBV6-5	CASSTGGANSPLHF	TGTGCCAGCAGTACAGGGGGCGCGAATTCACCCCTCCACTTT
TRBD1	TRBJ2-3	NA	TRBV10-3	CAISEWDRGGDTQYF	TGTGCCATCAGTGAGTGGGACAGGGGCGGGGATACGCAGTATTTT
TRBD1	TRBJ2-7	NA	TRBV5-6	CAGSLWTGNSYEQYF	TGTGCCGGCAGCTTGTGGACAGGGAACTCCTACGAGCAGTACTTC
NA	TRBJ1-6	once	TRBV6-5	CASSSLGRPPLHF	TGTGCCAGCAGTTCACTAGGTCGTCCACCCCTCCACTTT
NA	TRBJ1-5	NA	TRBV5-1	CASSRTDYSNQPQHF	TGCGCCAGCAGCAGGACAGACTATAGCAATCAGCCCCAGCATTTT
TRBD1	TRBJ1-6	once	TRBV25-1	CASSEYGSEQGISPLHF	TGTGCCAGCAGTGAATATGGGTCGGAACAGGGGATCTCACCCCTCCACTTT
NA	TRBJ1-1	NA	TRBV12-5	CASGLDPGPYITEAFF	TGTGCTAGTGGTTTGGATCCGGGTCCTTATATCACTGAAGCTTTCTTT
TRBD2	TRBJ2-7	NA	TRBV6-5	CAARLAGREQYF	TGTGCCGCTAGACTAGCGGGGCGCGAGCAGTACTTC
TRBD2	TRBJ2-1	NA	TRBV9	CASSVGAGGPPYNEQFF	TGTGCCAGCAGCGTAGGAGCGGGAGGTCCCCCCTACAATGAGCAGTTCTTC
TRBD1	TRBJ1-1	NA	TRBV19	CASSSGSGQGFPEAFF	TGTGCCAGTAGTAGTGGTAGCGGACAGGGGTTTCCTGAAGCTTTCTTT
TRBD1	TRBJ2-7	NA	TRBV18	CASSHDRAYEQYF	TGTGCCAGCTCACACGACAGGGCCTACGAGCAGTACTTC
TRBD1	TRBJ2-5	NA	TRBV19	CASSRLGQGTVETQYF	TGTGCCAGTAGCCGTTTGGGACAGGGGACTGTTGAGACCCAGTACTTC
TRBD2	TRBJ2-5	NA	TRBV2	CASGFLAGTETQYF	TGTGCCAGCGGATTCCTAGCGGGCACAGAGACCCAGTACTTC
NA	TRBJ2-7	NA	TRBV19	CASSRMVNSRAYEQYF	TGTGCCAGTAGTAGGATGGTGAATAGCCGAGCCTACGAGCAGTACTTC
TRBD2	TRBJ2-3	NA	TRBV7-2	CASSLGLAGGDTQYF	TGTGCCAGCAGCTTAGGTCTAGCGGGGGGGGATACGCAGTATTTT
NA	TRBJ2-5	NA	TRBV15	CATSRDRRETQYF	TGTGCCACCAGCAGAGATCGTCGGGAGACCCAGTACTTC
NA	TRBJ1-5	NA	TRBV19	CASSLPLDISPNQPQHF	TGTGCCAGTAGTCTTCCCTTAGATATTTCCCCCAATCAGCCCCAGCATTTT
TRBD1	TRBJ1-6	NA	TRBV19	CASAYQGANNSPLHF	TGTGCCAGTGCCTACCAGGGGGCGAACAATTCACCCCTCCACTTT
TRBD1	TRBJ1-1	NA	TRBV14	CASSPRDRTVNTEAFF	TGTGCCAGCAGCCCTCGGGACAGGACGGTGAACACTGAAGCTTTCTTT
TRBD1	TRBJ2-7	NA	TRBV18	CASSPPAGQGFEQYF	TGTGCCAGCTCACCACCAGCCGGACAGGGCTTCGAGCAGTACTTC
NA	TRBJ1-3	NA	TRBV30	CAWSGGQAYPSGNTIYF	TGTGCCTGGAGTGGGGGGCAGGCTTACCCTTCTGGAAACACCATATATTTT
NA	TRBJ2-7	NA	TRBV5-6	CASSLPPIGEQYF	TGTGCCAGCAGCTTGCCCCCAATCGGGGAGCAGTACTTC
NA	TRBJ1-1	NA	TRBV19	CASSITGPAGTEAFF	TGTGCCAGTAGTATTACAGGGCCGGCAGGCACTGAAGCTTTCTTT
TRBD1	TRBJ1-6	NA	TRBV10-3	CAISEGQGFYNSPLHF	TGTGCCATCAGTGAGGGACAGGGGTTTTATAATTCACCCCTCCACTTT
TRBD1	TRBJ2-1	NA	TRBV11-3	CASSAQGNEQFF	TGTGCCAGCAGCGCACAGGGGAATGAGCAGTTCTTC
NA	TRBJ1-2	NA	TRBV7-9	CASTEGTAYGYTF	TGTGCCAGCACCGAGGGGACTGCCTATGGCTACACCTTC
NA	TRBJ2-3	NA	TRBV20-1	CSASSGSGVDTQYF	TGCAGTGCTAGTTCGGGAAGTGGGGTAGATACGCAGTATTTT
TRBD2	TRBJ2-7	NA	TRBV5-6	CASSSPTELAVTYEQYF	TGTGCCAGCAGCTCTCCTACTGAACTAGCGGTGACCTACGAGCAGTACTTC
NA	TRBJ2-3	NA	TRBV7-7	CASSLGGYTDTQYF	TGTGCCAGCAGCTTAGGAGGCTACACAGATACGCAGTATTTT
TRBD2	TRBJ2-1	NA	TRBV4-2	CASSPKRLAVVYEQFF	TGTGCCAGCAGCCCCAAAAGACTAGCGGTTGTATATGAGCAGTTCTTC
TRBD1	TRBJ1-4	NA	TRBV25-1	CASSVLQGAGEKLFF	TGTGCCAGCAGTGTCCTACAGGGGGCGGGGGAAAAACTGTTTTTT
NA	TRBJ2-1	NA	TRBV4-2	CASSQDIAFYNEQFF	TGTGCCAGCAGCCAAGATATAGCTTTCTACAATGAGCAGTTCTTC
TRBD1	TRBJ1-5	NA	TRBV25-1	CASSAQGANQPQHF	TGTGCCAGCAGTGCCCAGGGGGCAAATCAGCCCCAGCATTTT
NA	TRBJ2-2	NA	TRBV18	CASSPGQNTGELFF	TGTGCCAGCTCACCCGGACAGAACACCGGGGAGCTGTTTTTT
NA	TRBJ1-2	NA	TRBV4-1	CASSQDSPGWGYTF	TGCGCCAGCAGCCAAGATAGTCCGGGTTGGGGCTACACCTTC
NA	TRBJ1-3	NA	TRBV6-5	CASSYSSVVGNTIYF	TGTGCCAGCAGTTACTCGAGTGTAGTGGGAAACACCATATATTTT
NA	TRBJ1-2	NA	TRBV15	CATSRDQQGMDGYTF	TGTGCCACCAGCAGAGATCAACAGGGAATGGATGGCTACACCTTC
TRBD1	TRBJ1-1	NA	TRBV2	CASMGPQGAFDTEAFF	TGTGCCAGCATGGGCCCTCAGGGGGCTTTTGACACTGAAGCTTTCTTT